The entry below describes one T cell receptor (beta chain). The data belong to a study of blood T cell repertoires in COVID-19. Study summary: COVID-19 samples collected from the United States, Italy and Spain covered acute and convalescent phases. Sources were T cells, B-cell-depleted T cells, or PBMCs; the material itself was cDNA or gDNA.

The authors' processing: Estimation of nucleated cell counts was performed using reference gene primer amplification. Measured with immunoSEQ multiplex PCR; TCRdb has only the in-frame clones, and not every one. The V and J calls and clone size come from that table; D and trimming were worked out from the DNA. Seen here are 95,000 to 150,000 clones, 80% to 90% observed once, and the top ten hold more than 4%. V lost 8 bases to trimming and J lost 0 bases, with 25 bases between them. Germline CDR1 reads KGHSH; CDR2 reads LQKENI. The CDR3 is made up of 19 amino acids. This chain uses TRBV18 with TRBJ1-4, with D uncertain. The sequenced sample was peripheral blood. The sequence was obtained from a man in his forties with acute or convalescent COVID-19. The CDR3 is CASLQSREGYTATNEKLFF. CDR3 nucleotides: TGTGCCAGCCTTCAATCGAGGGAAGGCTATACGGCAACTAATGAAAAACTGTTTTTT.